The source of this T cell receptor (beta chain) is a study of technical replicates of blood from a few donors. The CDR3 spans 14 residues. Per the germline V gene, CDR1 is SGHRS and CDR2 is YFSETQ. Deletions cut 1 base from V and 1 base from J, with 8 bases between. The table came from immunoSEQ multiplex PCR; TCRdb's copy has only in-frame clones and leaves some out. The table has 78,000 or so clones, about 91% seen once. The chain employs TRBV5-1 and TRBJ2-5, with a tentative D call TRBD1 (5 bases). The clonotype originates from a human donor in good health. Sequencing was performed on T cells isolated from PBMCs. The CDR3: CASSLRGSQETQYF. CDR3 nucleotides: TGCGCCAGCAGCTTGAGGGGAAGCCAAGAGACCCAGTACTTC.